A selection of T cell receptor beta chains follows, all from one sample in a study of blood T cell repertoires in COVID-19. The table came from immunoSEQ multiplex PCR; TCRdb's copy has only in-frame clones and leaves some out. The sample gives approximately 190,000 clones, roughly 80% of which show up once; about 7% is in the top ten. The sample was peripheral blood. These receptors were taken from a man between 60 and 70 years old with acute or convalescent COVID-19. Both conserved end residues are part of each CDR3. Each record gives: J gene, clone size, D gene, V gene, CDR3 protein, CDR3 DNA. A D gene is named only where the DNA matches it firmly. Clone sizes are given selectively: once, few, many, or a class where the clone is expanded.

TRBJ1-3 | - | TRBD1 | TRBV7-2 | CASQGALGNTIYF | TGTGCCAGCCAGGGGGCGCTTGGAAACACCATATATTTT
TRBJ1-1 | - | TRBD1 | TRBV5-6 | CASSRPTGLNTEAFF | TGTGCCAGCAGCCGCCCGACAGGGTTGAACACTGAAGCTTTCTTT
TRBJ2-7 | once | - | TRBV13 | CASSSVGVEQYF | TGTGCCAGCAGCTCCGTAGGGGTCGAGCAGTACTTC
TRBJ1-1 | - | TRBD1 | TRBV9 | CASSTGALNTEAFF | TGTGCCAGCAGTACAGGGGCGCTGAACACTGAAGCTTTCTTT
TRBJ1-3 | - | TRBD1 | TRBV6-5 | CASIAQGGGNTIYF | TGTGCCAGCATCGCCCAGGGGGGAGGAAACACCATATATTTT
TRBJ2-2 | - | TRBD2 | TRBV7-6 | CASSSFVRGGNTGELFF | TGTGCCAGCAGCTCCTTTGTACGGGGGGGAAACACCGGGGAGCTGTTTTTT
TRBJ1-1 | - | - | TRBV5-1 | CASSLAARGNTEAFF | TGCGCCAGCAGCTTGGCTGCCCGAGGAAACACTGAAGCTTTCTTT
TRBJ2-1 | - | - | TRBV7-2 | CASSLWGEASYNEQFF | TGTGCCAGCAGCTTATGGGGGGAGGCCTCCTACAATGAGCAGTTCTTC
TRBJ2-2 | - | - | TRBV5-1 | CASIAGDTGELFF | TGCGCCAGCATCGCAGGCGACACCGGGGAGCTGTTTTTT
TRBJ1-3 | - | - | TRBV9 | CASSPYGSSGNTIYF | TGTGCCAGCAGCCCTTATGGGAGCTCTGGAAACACCATATATTTT
TRBJ1-2 | - | TRBD1 | TRBV6-1 | CASSEGQGGYGYTF | TGTGCCAGCAGTGAAGGACAGGGTGGCTATGGCTACACCTTC
TRBJ2-2 | - | TRBD2 | TRBV6-5 | CASRPSGAYTGELFF | TGTGCCAGCAGACCTAGCGGGGCTTACACCGGGGAGCTGTTTTTT
TRBJ1-5 | - | - | TRBV2 | CASMWGSQGRNQPQHF | TGTGCCAGCATGTGGGGATCGCAGGGCCGCAATCAGCCCCAGCATTTT
TRBJ2-3 | - | - | TRBV7-9 | CASSLVENRDTDTQYF | TGTGCCAGCAGCTTAGTGGAGAACAGGGACACAGATACGCAGTATTTT
TRBJ1-2 | - | - | TRBV5-4 | CASSLAGNYGYTF | TGTGCCAGCAGCTTGGCAGGGAACTATGGCTACACCTTC
TRBJ2-7 | - | TRBD2 | TRBV10-3 | CAISSSGMYEQYF | TGTGCCATCAGCTCTAGCGGGATGTACGAGCAGTACTTC
TRBJ2-5 | - | TRBD2 | TRBV5-1 | CASSPDAGGRETQYF | TGCGCCAGCAGCCCGGACGCGGGAGGAAGAGAGACCCAGTACTTC
TRBJ1-3 | few | - | TRBV3-1/TRBV3-2 | CASAFQASGNTIYF | TGTGCCTCAGCCTTCCAGGCCTCTGGAAACACCATATATTTT
TRBJ1-1 | - | - | TRBV6-1 | CASSERTVNTEAFF | TGTGCCAGCAGTGAAAGGACAGTTAACACTGAAGCTTTCTTT
TRBJ1-3 | - | TRBD1 | TRBV19 | CASSEGASGNTIYF | TGTGCCAGTAGTGAGGGGGCCTCTGGAAACACCATATATTTT
TRBJ1-6 | - | - | TRBV5-1 | CASSLGGGIYNSPLHF | TGCGCCAGCAGCTTGGGGGGGGGAATCTATAATTCACCCCTCCACTTT
TRBJ2-3 | - | TRBD1 | TRBV27 | CASSLIPGQPTDTQYF | TGTGCCAGCAGTTTAATACCGGGACAGCCCACAGATACGCAGTATTTT
TRBJ2-1 | - | - | TRBV14 | CASSQDISYNEQFF | TGTGCCAGCAGCCAAGATATCTCCTACAATGAGCAGTTCTTC
TRBJ2-5 | - | - | TRBV5-1 | CASSVEETQYF | TGCGCCAGCAGCGTCGAAGAGACCCAGTACTTC
TRBJ1-3 | medium-sized | - | TRBV29-1 | CSVVGGGAGNTIYF | TGCAGCGTTGTTGGTGGGGGCGCTGGAAACACCATATATTTT
TRBJ1-4 | - | - | TRBV3-1/TRBV3-2 | CASSQDQGLGEKLFF | TGTGCCAGCAGCCAAGATCAGGGGTTGGGGGAAAAACTGTTTTTT
TRBJ1-1 | - | TRBD1 | TRBV19 | CASSSSPLTGLVTEAFF | TGTGCCAGTAGTTCCTCCCCATTGACAGGGTTGGTCACTGAAGCTTTCTTT
TRBJ2-7 | - | TRBD2 | TRBV2 | CASIGLAGRNEQYF | TGTGCCAGCATCGGACTAGCGGGGAGGAACGAGCAGTACTTC
TRBJ1-5 | - | - | TRBV20-1 | CSASTRENQPQHF | TGCAGTGCTAGTACGCGGGAGAATCAGCCCCAGCATTTT
TRBJ1-6 | - | TRBD1 | TRBV10-2 | CASRPGTVYNSPLHF | TGCGCCAGCAGGCCCGGGACAGTCTATAATTCACCCCTCCACTTT
TRBJ2-7 | - | - | TRBV7-2 | CASSFGGSYEQYF | TGTGCCAGCAGCTTCGGCGGTTCCTACGAGCAGTACTTC
TRBJ1-5 | few | - | TRBV19 | CASSIIQGQPQHF | TGTGCCAGTAGTATAATCCAGGGCCAGCCCCAGCATTTT
TRBJ2-7 | - | - | TRBV21-1 | CASSKGVAGGSHEQYF | -
TRBJ1-5 | - | - | TRBV2 | CASSASLGAQRQPQHF | TGTGCCAGCAGTGCATCTTTGGGGGCGCAAAGGCAGCCCCAGCATTTT
TRBJ2-2 | - | - | TRBV11-2 | CASSFRYGRDSSNTGELFF | TGTGCCAGCAGCTTTCGGTACGGCCGGGACTCTTCGAACACCGGGGAGCTGTTTTTT
TRBJ2-3 | - | - | TRBV15 | CATSREAHPSTDTQYF | TGTGCCACCAGCAGAGAGGCACACCCTAGCACAGATACGCAGTATTTT
TRBJ2-1 | - | TRBD1 | TRBV19 | CASSIGGQGASYNEQFF | TGTGCCAGTAGTATAGGTGGACAGGGGGCTAGTTACAATGAGCAGTTCTTC
TRBJ1-5 | - | TRBD1 | TRBV6-6 | CASSPPGQNQPQHF | TGTGCCAGCAGTCCCCCGGGACAGAATCAGCCCCAGCATTTT
TRBJ2-3 | once | - | TRBV4-1 | CASSRGGGWGTDTQYF | TGCGCCAGCAGCCGAGGGGGGGGCTGGGGCACAGATACGCAGTATTTT
TRBJ2-7 | - | TRBD2 | TRBV18 | CASSRSGGLEAEQYF | TGTGCCAGCTCACGTTCGGGGGGATTGGAGGCGGAGCAGTACTTC
TRBJ2-3 | - | TRBD2 | TRBV6-4 | CASTEWGGLRTDTQYF | TGTGCCAGCACGGAATGGGGAGGGCTACGCACAGATACGCAGTATTTT
TRBJ1-2 | - | - | TRBV7-9 | CASSLGLTAANYGYTF | TGTGCCAGCAGCTTAGGGCTGACAGCAGCTAACTATGGCTACACCTTC
TRBJ2-7 | few | TRBD2 | TRBV4-2 | CASSQGLAGRREQYF | TGTGCCAGCAGCCAAGGACTAGCGGGCCGTCGGGAGCAGTACTTC
TRBJ1-1 | - | TRBD1 | TRBV2 | CASRPAGGLIAAFF | TGTGCCAGCAGGCCGGCAGGGGGACTCATTGCGGCTTTCTTT
TRBJ2-3 | few | - | TRBV9 | CASSVASTDTQYF | TGTGCCAGCAGCGTAGCGTCCACAGATACGCAGTATTTT
TRBJ2-5 | - | - | TRBV3-1/TRBV3-2 | CASSQLAGQETQYF | TGTGCCAGCAGCCAACTGGCGGGACAAGAGACCCAGTACTTC
TRBJ2-2 | - | TRBD2 | TRBV9 | CASSAQRGGTGELFF | TGTGCCAGCAGCGCCCAGCGGGGGGGGACCGGGGAGCTGTTTTTT
TRBJ1-6 | - | TRBD1 | TRBV6-6 | CASRGTGVRNSPLHF | TGTGCCAGCAGGGGGACAGGGGTTCGGAATTCACCCCTCCACTTT
TRBJ2-1 | - | - | TRBV18 | CASSPPLEGFYNEQFF | TGTGCCAGCTCACCACCGCTGGAGGGTTTCTACAATGAGCAGTTCTTC
TRBJ1-1 | - | - | TRBV3-1/TRBV3-2 | CASSQERGYTEAFF | TGTGCCAGCAGCCAAGAACGGGGGTACACTGAAGCTTTCTTT
TRBJ2-6 | - | - | TRBV19 | CASVKTGGANVLTF | TGTGCCAGTGTTAAGACAGGTGGGGCCAACGTCCTGACTTTC
TRBJ1-5 | once | TRBD1 | TRBV2 | CASSDRAQPQHF | TGTGCCAGCAGCGACAGGGCCCAGCCCCAGCATTTT
TRBJ2-1 | - | TRBD2 | TRBV7-3 | CASSLVGLAEYEQFF | TGTGCCAGCAGCTTAGTGGGACTAGCGGAGTATGAGCAGTTCTTC
TRBJ2-1 | - | TRBD2 | TRBV10-3 | CAILSQTSGTNNEQFF | TGTGCCATCCTATCACAGACTAGCGGGACTAACAATGAGCAGTTCTTC
TRBJ1-5 | - | - | TRBV6-1 | CASSASRQAVNQPQHF | TGTGCCAGCAGTGCCTCACGACAGGCCGTTAATCAGCCCCAGCATTTT